The present T cell receptor beta chain was sequenced within a study of graft-versus-host responses after intestinal transplantation. Overall study context: Multivisceral, liver-intestinal, or isolated intestinal transplants were given to recipients. Induction with anti-thymocyte globulin, then tacrolimus and steroids for 2 to 3 years, was given to all recipients.

About this clone itself: Its target is not known.

This CDR3 spans 16 amino acids. CDR1 is LNHNV and CDR2 is YYDKDF in the germline V gene (reference sequence). V was trimmed by 3 bases and J by 0 bases, leaving 15 bases between them. Overall study findings and caveats: An association linked early post-transplant HvG declines with peak circulating GvH clone levels. Some GvH clones appeared in ileal mucosa or blood before recipient bone marrow.

The table came from immunoSEQ multiplex PCR; TCRdb's copy has only in-frame clones and leaves some out. Here the sample spans roughly 53,000 clones, about 89% being singletons. Sequencing used PBMCs, obtained approximately 660 days after intestinal transplant. This sequence was found in a human patient who received an intestinal transplant, so some T cells may come from the graft donor. This chain connects TRBV15 to TRBJ2-7; TRBD1 is a possible D gene (6 bases). The CDR3 here is CATSRGVGANSYEQYF. As DNA, the CDR3 is TGTGCCACCAGCAGGGGCGTGGGGGCCAACTCCTACGAGCAGTACTTC.